The sample holds many counts of the clone carrying this T cell receptor beta chain. Its antigen remains unidentified. The sample originates from a study of blood T cells in healthy people across ages. Study-wide results and limits: Older age went with lower TCR beta diversity per million T cells, in a roughly linear way.

With 6 bases removed from V and 8 bases from J, the gap between germline ends came to 10 bases. CDR3 length: 11 amino acids. Germline V gene lookup returns CDR1 LGHDT and CDR2 YNNKEL (reference sequence). The second PCR ran about 7 to 12 cycles with a sample-barcoded 5' primer and J-beta primers. Researchers report that each sample yielded at least 3 million CDR3-containing paired-end reads. TCRdb re-called the 5' RACE reads with MiXCR, one entry per CDR3 protein. The table shows roughly 1.4 million distinct CDR3 sequences, with roughly 64% occurring only once. Samples each had at least 6 micrograms of total RNA extracted.

The receptor comes from a man between 18 and 29 years old in good health. The V and J genes are TRBV3-1 and TRBJ1-2; D unresolved. Specimen: blood. CDR3 bases: TGTGCCAGCAGGACGCACGGGGGCTACACCTTC. Its protein product is CASRTHGGYTF.